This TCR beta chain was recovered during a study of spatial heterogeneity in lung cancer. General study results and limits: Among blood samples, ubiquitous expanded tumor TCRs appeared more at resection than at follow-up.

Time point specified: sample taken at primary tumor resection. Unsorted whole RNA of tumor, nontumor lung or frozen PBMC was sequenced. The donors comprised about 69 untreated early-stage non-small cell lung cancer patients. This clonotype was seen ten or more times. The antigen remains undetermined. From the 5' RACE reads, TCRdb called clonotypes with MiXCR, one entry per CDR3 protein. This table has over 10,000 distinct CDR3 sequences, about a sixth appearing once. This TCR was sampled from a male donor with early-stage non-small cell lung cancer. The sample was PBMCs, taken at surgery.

As DNA, the CDR3 is TGTGCCACCAGTGACCCCAGGGTAGAGCAGCCCCAGCATTTT. Translated, it gives CATSDPRVEQPQHF. The chain has TRBV24-1 and TRBJ1-5; weak D call: TRBD1 (5 bases). Germline lookup yields CDR1 KGHDR and CDR2 SFDVKD. V was trimmed by 4 bases and J by 7 bases, leaving 13 bases between them. This CDR3 is built from 14 residues.